One sample yielded the 14 T cell receptor beta chains listed below, sequenced in a study of T cells in Graves' hyperthyroidism and ophthalmopathy. Using RNA transcripts as the source, TCR beta CDR3 regions were amplified. HTBI primers were the set used in a first-round RT-PCR of the TCR CDR3. Via MiXCR, TCRdb re-called the multiplex PCR reads, giving one row per CDR3 protein. The sample gives around 600,000 distinct CDR3 sequences, about 16% of which show up once; less than 3.5% is in the top ten. Sequenced input: blood. These receptors all come from a woman aged 35 to 49 with Graves' ophthalmopathy.

There are many counts of this clonotype. CDR3 loop: CAWRRIGGPYEQYF. CDR3 nucleotides: TGTGCCTGGAGGCGAATAGGAGGCCCCTACGAGCAGTACTTC. The rearrangement links TRBV30 to TRBJ2-7; possibly TRBD2 for D (5 bases). CDR3 length: 14 amino acids. With 3 bases removed from V and 2 bases from J, the gap between germline ends came to 14 bases. Germline CDR1 and CDR2: GTSNPN and SVGIG (reference sequence).

This clonotype has ten or more counts. The V and J genes are TRBV2 and TRBJ2-1; D is unresolved. Per the germline V gene, CDR1 is SNHLY and CDR2 is FYNNEI. CDR3 size: 15 residues. V was trimmed by 6 bases and J by 3 bases, leaving 15 bases between them. Here the CDR3 reads CASRVEVTGYNEQFF. The CDR3 DNA follows: TGTGCCAGCAGGGTCGAGGTGACGGGCTACAATGAGCAGTTCTTC.

The J gene is TRBJ2-7, the V gene TRBV3-1, with TRBD2 matching over 11 bases. This CDR3 has 15 residues. Germline assignment: CDR1 LGHDT and CDR2 YNNKEL (reference sequence). J gave up 4 bases and V 3 bases, and 5 bases lay outside the gene matches. The CDR3 sequence is CASSHYTSGSYEQYF. The CDR3 DNA is TGTGCCAGCAGCCATTACACTAGCGGGAGTTACGAGCAGTACTTC.

In this sample, this clonotype turned up many times. A read error may explain this, as a much larger clone is one base away. The gene calls are TRBV11-2 and TRBJ2-7; D possibly uses TRBD1 or TRBD2 (5 bases each). The germline V and J ends were trimmed by 2 bases and 2 bases, with 13 bases remaining between them. CDR1 and CDR2 from the germline V gene are SGHAT and FQNNGV. The CDR3 contains 15 residues. The CDR3: CASSLTPGRAYEQYF. DNA for the CDR3: TGTGCCAGCAGCTTAACCCCGGGACGGGCCTACGAGCAGTACTTC.

The chain combines TRBV7-9 with TRBJ2-7; tentative D call: TRBD1 (6 bases). The CDR3 is 13 amino acids. Trimming pared 4 bases from V and 5 bases from J, leaving 12 bases between. Per germline, CDR1 SEHNR and CDR2 FQNEAQ (reference sequence). The CDR3 DNA reads as TGTGCCAGCAGCTCCACACCAGGGGACGAGCAGTACTTC. Encoded protein: CASSSTPGDEQYF.

The CDR3 coding sequence is TGTGCCAGCAGAGACCGGACAGCCGATAGCAATCAGCCCCAGCATTTT. This gives the protein CASRDRTADSNQPQHF. The chain combines TRBV6-2 or TRBV6-3 with TRBJ1-5, with D possibly matching TRBD1 (6 bases). Trimming left V 6 bases short and J 0 bases short, with 15 bases between. Germline V lookup: CDR1 MNHEY, CDR2 SVGEGT. This CDR3 comprises 16 residues.

There are many counts of this clonotype. This sequence joins TRBV12-3 or TRBV12-4 and TRBJ2-1, with 7 positions matching TRBD1. The CDR3 loop spans 14 amino acids. The trim removed 7 bases at V and 6 bases at J, leaving 9 bases unmatched. The CDR3 loop is CASTFGDSSNEQFF. The CDR3 DNA is TGTGCCAGCACATTCGGGGACAGCTCCAATGAGCAGTTCTTC.

This clonotype was observed once. Likely a read error: the CDR3 ends without its conserved phenylalanine or tryptophan. This chain joins TRBV7-9 and TRBJ2-5, with D tentatively TRBD1 or TRBD2 (6 bases each). Between the trimmed V and J ends, which lost 4 bases and 1 base, there was a span of 16 bases. The CDR3 loop spans 16 amino acids. Germline CDR1 SEHNR, CDR2 FQNEAQ (reference sequence). The CDR3 DNA reads as TGTGCCAGCAGCTCCCCTTACTGGGGGGCCCAAGAGACCCAGTACTCC. Residues: CASSSPYWGAQETQYS.

V and J are TRBV3-1 and TRBJ1-1; possibly TRBD1 for D (5 bases). CDR1 is LGHDT, CDR2 YNNKEL, per germline (reference sequence). The V and J ends lost 1 base and 11 bases respectively, with 14 bases between them. This CDR3 region has 13 residues. CDR3 coding DNA: TGTGCCAGCAGCCAAGGGGGGAGCCCCACGGCTTTCTTT. Its translation: CASSQGGSPTAFF. Together with reference TRBV3-1 and TRBJ1-1, the CDR3 gives the full variable domain: DTAVSQTPKYLVTQMGNDKSIKCEQNLGHDTMYWYKQDSKKFLKIMFSYNNKELIINETVPNRFSPKSPDKAHLNLHINSLELGDSAVYFCASSQGGSPTAFFGQGTRLTVV.

This clonotype was seen a handful of times. J is TRBJ2-7 and V is TRBV27, with D perhaps matching TRBD1 (5 bases). The CDR3 loop spans 15 amino acids. V gave up 4 bases and J gave up 3 bases, with 16 bases separating them. The germline V gene encodes CDR1 MNHEY and CDR2 SMNVEV (reference sequence). CDR3 amino acids: CASSSQNQGYYEQYF. The CDR3 DNA sequence: TGTGCCAGCAGTTCCCAAAACCAGGGATACTACGAGCAGTACTTC.

This clonotype appeared many times. The chain has TRBV12-3 or TRBV12-4 and TRBJ2-3, with 7 positions matching TRBD2. V lost 2 bases to trimming and J lost 5 bases; unmatched junction nucleotides: 7. This CDR3 has 15 amino acids. The CDR3 is CASSLRVGEGDTQYF. The CDR3 coding sequence is TGTGCCAGCAGTTTACGCGTAGGGGAGGGAGATACGCAGTATTTT.

The chain employs TRBV10-2 and TRBJ2-7; TRBD2 matches 8 bases. V was clipped by 8 bases and J by 0 bases; unmatched bases: 9. The germline V gene encodes CDR1 WSHSY and CDR2 SAAADI. CDR3 length: 15 amino acids. CDR3 DNA sequence: TGCGCCAGCGTCACCGGGACTAGAGACTCCTACGAGCAGTACTTC. Translating it yields CASVTGTRDSYEQYF.

This sequence joins TRBV14 and TRBJ1-2; a weak D match, TRBD1 (6 bases). V lost 1 base and J lost 4, with 16 bases in between. The germline V gene has CDR1 SGHDN and CDR2 FVKESK. The CDR3 runs to 16 residues. The CDR3 region is CASSQAEQGVSYGYTF. DNA of the CDR3: TGTGCCAGCAGCCAAGCCGAACAGGGCGTGAGCTATGGCTACACCTTC.

This clonotype was observed many times. The CDR3 region has the DNA TGTGCCAGCAGCTCCCTTCGAGCCTCGAGAAACAATGAGCAGTTCTTC. Its translation: CASSSLRASRNNEQFF. The chain links TRBV7-8 to TRBJ2-1; D not resolved. The CDR3 spans 16 residues. Germline V lookup: CDR1 SGHVS, CDR2 FQNEAQ. V lost 4 bases to trimming and J lost 5 bases, with 18 bases between them.